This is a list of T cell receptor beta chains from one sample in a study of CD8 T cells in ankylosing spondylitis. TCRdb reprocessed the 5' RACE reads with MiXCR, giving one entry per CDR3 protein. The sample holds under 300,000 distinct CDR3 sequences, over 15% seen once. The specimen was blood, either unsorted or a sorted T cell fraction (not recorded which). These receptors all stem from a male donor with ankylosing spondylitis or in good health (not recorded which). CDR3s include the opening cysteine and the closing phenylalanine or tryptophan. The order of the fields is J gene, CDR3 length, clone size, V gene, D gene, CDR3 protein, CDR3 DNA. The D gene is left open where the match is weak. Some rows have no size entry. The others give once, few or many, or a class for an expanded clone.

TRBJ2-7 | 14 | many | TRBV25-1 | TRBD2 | CASSSGSQSYEQYF | TGTGCCAGCAGTAGCGGGAGTCAGTCCTACGAGCAGTACTTC
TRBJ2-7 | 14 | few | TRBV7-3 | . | CASSLVSSSSEQYF | TGTGCCAGCAGCTTAGTGTCTTCCTCCTCCGAGCAGTACTTC
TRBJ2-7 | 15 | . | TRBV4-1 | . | CASSQDLHTSYEQYF | TGCGCCAGCAGCCAAGATTTGCACACATCCTACGAGCAGTACTTC
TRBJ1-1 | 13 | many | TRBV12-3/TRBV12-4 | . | CASSLSSAQGTFF | TGTGCCAGCAGTTTATCGTCAGCCCAAGGGACTTTCTTT
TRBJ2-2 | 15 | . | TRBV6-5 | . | CASSYSVAASGELFF | TGTGCCAGCAGTTACTCGGTGGCTGCCAGCGGGGAGCTGTTTTTT
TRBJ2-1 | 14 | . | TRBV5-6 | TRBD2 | CASSLWTSSNEQFF | TGTGCCAGCAGCCTATGGACTAGCAGCAATGAGCAGTTCTTC
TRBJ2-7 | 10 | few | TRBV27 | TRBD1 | CATGRYEQYF | TGTGCGACAGGGCGCTACGAGCAGTACTTC
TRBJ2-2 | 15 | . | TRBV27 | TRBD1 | CASSPDREHTGELFF | TGTGCCAGCAGCCCTGACAGGGAACACACCGGGGAGCTGTTTTTT
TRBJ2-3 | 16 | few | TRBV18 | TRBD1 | CASSSGTGDSTDTQYF | TGTGCCAGCTCATCCGGGACAGGGGATTCCACAGATACGCAGTATTTT
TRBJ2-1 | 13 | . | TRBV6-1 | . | CASGPSSYNEQFF | TGTGCCTCGGGCCCGAGCTCCTACAATGAGCAGTTCTTC
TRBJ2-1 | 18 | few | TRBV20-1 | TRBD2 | CSARSPGTSGSSYNEQFF | TGCAGTGCTCGAAGTCCCGGGACTAGCGGGAGCTCCTACAATGAGCAGTTCTTC
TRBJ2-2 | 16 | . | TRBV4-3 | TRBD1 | CASSQTGTGNTGELFF | TGCGCCAGCAGCCAGACCGGGACAGGGAACACCGGGGAGCTGTTTTTT
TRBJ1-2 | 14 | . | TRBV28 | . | CASSSGSPWDGYTF | TGTGCCAGCAGTTCCGGGTCTCCATGGGATGGCTACACCTTC
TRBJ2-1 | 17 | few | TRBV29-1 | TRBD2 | CSVETSGRAGTYNEQFF | TGCAGCGTCGAGACTAGCGGGAGGGCCGGGACCTACAATGAGCAGTTCTTC
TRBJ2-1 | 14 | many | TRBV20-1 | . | CSARPRDSHNEQFF | TGCAGTGCTAGACCCCGGGACTCCCACAATGAGCAGTTCTTC
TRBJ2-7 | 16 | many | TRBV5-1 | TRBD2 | CASSLEAGGNSYEQYF | TGCGCCAGCAGCTTGGAAGCGGGAGGGAACTCCTACGAGCAGTACTTC
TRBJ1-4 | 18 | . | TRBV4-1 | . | CASSQFVPGRATNEKLFF | TGCGCCAGCAGCCAGTTCGTACCAGGAAGAGCAACTAATGAAAAACTGTTTTTT
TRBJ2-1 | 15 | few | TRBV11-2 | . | CASSLEGPLGNEQFF | TGTGCCAGCAGCTTAGAGGGCCCTCTAGGCAATGAGCAGTTCTTC
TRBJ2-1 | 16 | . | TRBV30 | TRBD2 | CAWSEVGLAGGHEQFF | TGTGCCTGGAGTGAGGTGGGACTAGCGGGAGGTCATGAGCAGTTCTTC
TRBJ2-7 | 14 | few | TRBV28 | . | CASSLEAGHYEQYF | TGTGCCAGCAGTTTGGAGGCAGGGCACTACGAGCAGTACTTC
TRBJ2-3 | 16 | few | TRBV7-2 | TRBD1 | CASSLFPDRGTDTQYF | TGTGCCAGCAGCTTATTCCCGGACAGGGGGACGGATACGCAGTATTTT
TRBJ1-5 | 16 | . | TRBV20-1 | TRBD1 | CSARSFRDRDNQPQHF | TGCAGTGCGAGATCTTTCCGGGACAGGGACAATCAGCCCCAGCATTTT
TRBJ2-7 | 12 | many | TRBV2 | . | CASSPGIYEQYF | TGTGCCAGCAGTCCGGGGATCTACGAGCAGTACTTC
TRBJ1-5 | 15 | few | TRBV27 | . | CASSLSWGGNQPQHF | TGTGCCAGCAGTTTATCTTGGGGTGGCAATCAGCCCCAGCATTTT
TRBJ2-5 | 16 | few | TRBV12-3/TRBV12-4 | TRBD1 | CASSLRDREGQETQYF | TGTGCCAGCAGTTTAAGGGACAGGGAGGGCCAAGAGACCCAGTACTTC
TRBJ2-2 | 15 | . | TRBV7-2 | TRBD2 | CATSLGTTTTGELFF | TGTGCCACCAGCTTAGGGACTACCACCACCGGGGAGCTGTTTTTT
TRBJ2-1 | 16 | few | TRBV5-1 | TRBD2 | CASSNPGLAAVTEQFF | TGCGCCAGCAGCAACCCGGGACTAGCGGCCGTCACTGAGCAGTTCTTC
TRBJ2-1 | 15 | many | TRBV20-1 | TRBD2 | CSASGTSGLYNEQFF | TGCAGTGCTTCCGGGACTAGCGGACTTTACAATGAGCAGTTCTTC
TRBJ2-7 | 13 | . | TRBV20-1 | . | CSARIAASYEQYF | TGCAGTGCTAGAATAGCGGCCTCCTACGAGCAGTACTTC
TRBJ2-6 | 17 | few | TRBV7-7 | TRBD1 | CASSLGTGVAGANVLTF | TGTGCTAGCAGCCTCGGGACAGGGGTGGCTGGGGCCAACGTCCTGACTTTC
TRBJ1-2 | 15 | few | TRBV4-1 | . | CASSQEAAANYGYTF | TGCGCCAGCAGCCAAGAGGCAGCGGCTAACTATGGCTACACCTTC
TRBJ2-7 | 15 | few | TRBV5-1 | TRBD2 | CASSLGSGSAYEQYF | TGCGCCAGCAGCTTGGGCAGCGGGAGCGCCTACGAGCAGTACTTC
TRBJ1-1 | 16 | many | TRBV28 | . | CASSFLRDLMGTEAFF | TGTGCCAGCAGTTTTTTAAGGGATCTCATGGGCACTGAAGCTTTCTTT
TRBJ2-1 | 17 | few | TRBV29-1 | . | CSVEDWNVSRSFDEQFF | TGCAGCGTTGAAGATTGGAATGTGTCTAGAAGCTTCGATGAGCAGTTCTTC
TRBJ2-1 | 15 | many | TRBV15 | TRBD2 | CATSKGLDGYNEQFF | TGTGCCACCAGCAAGGGACTAGACGGATACAATGAGCAGTTCTTC
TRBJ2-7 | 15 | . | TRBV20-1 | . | CSARDLRASSYEQYF | TGCAGTGCTAGAGATTTAAGGGCAAGCTCCTACGAGCAGTACTTC
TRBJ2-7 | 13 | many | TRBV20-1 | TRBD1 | CSARGDRAYEQYF | TGCAGTGCTAGAGGCGACAGGGCCTACGAGCAGTACTTC